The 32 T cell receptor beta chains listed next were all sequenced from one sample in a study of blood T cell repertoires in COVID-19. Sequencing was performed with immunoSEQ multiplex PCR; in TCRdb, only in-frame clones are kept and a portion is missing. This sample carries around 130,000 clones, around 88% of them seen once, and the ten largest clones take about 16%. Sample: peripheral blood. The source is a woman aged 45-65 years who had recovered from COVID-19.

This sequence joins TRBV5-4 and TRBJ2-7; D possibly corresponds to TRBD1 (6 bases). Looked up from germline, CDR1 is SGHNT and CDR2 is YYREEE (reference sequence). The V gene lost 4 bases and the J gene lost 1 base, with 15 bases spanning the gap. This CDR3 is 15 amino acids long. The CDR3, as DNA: TGTGCCAGCAGCATTTCCGGGACACTTTCCTACGAGCAGTACTTC. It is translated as CASSISGTLSYEQYF. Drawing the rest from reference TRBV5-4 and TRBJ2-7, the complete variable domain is ETGVTQSPTHLIKTRGQQVTLRCSSQSGHNTVSWYQQALGQGPQFIFQYYREEENGRGNFPPRFSGLQFPNYSSELNVNALELDDSALYLCASSISGTLSYEQYFGPGTRLTVT.

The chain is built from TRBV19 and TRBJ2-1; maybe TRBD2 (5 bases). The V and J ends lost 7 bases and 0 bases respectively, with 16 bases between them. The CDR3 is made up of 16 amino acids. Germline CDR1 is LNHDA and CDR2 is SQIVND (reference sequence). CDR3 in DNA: TGTGCCAGTAAACCCTTCGAAGGGAGCTCCTACAATGAGCAGTTCTTC. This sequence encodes CASKPFEGSSYNEQFF.

The CDR3 loop is CASSQRTPGQGIGELFF. CDR3 coding DNA: TGTGCCAGCAGCCAAAGGACACCGGGACAGGGGATCGGGGAGCTGTTTTTT. The chain recombines TRBV3-1 (or the pseudogene TRBV3-2) with TRBJ2-2, with 10 bases lining up with TRBD1. Trimming took 2 bases from V and 7 from J; bases not matched to a gene: 10. This CDR3 contains 17 residues. CDR1 and CDR2 (germline): LGHDT, YNNKEL (reference sequence).

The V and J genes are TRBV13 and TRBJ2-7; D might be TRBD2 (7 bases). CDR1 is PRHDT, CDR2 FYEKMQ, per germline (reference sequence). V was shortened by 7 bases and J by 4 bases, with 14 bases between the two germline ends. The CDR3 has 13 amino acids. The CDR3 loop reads CASNLGGAYEQYF. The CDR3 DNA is TGTGCCAGCAACCTAGGGGGGGCTTACGAGCAGTACTTC. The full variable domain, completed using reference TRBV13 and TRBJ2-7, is AAGVIQSPRHLIKEKRETATLKCYPIPRHDTVYWYQQGPGQDPQFLISFYEKMQSDKGSIPDRFSAQQFSDYHSELNMSSLELGDSALYFCASNLGGAYEQYFGPGTRLTVT.

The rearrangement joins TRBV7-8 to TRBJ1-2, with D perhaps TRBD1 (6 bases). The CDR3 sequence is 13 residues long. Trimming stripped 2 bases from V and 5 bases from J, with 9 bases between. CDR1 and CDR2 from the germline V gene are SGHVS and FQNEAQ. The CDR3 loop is CASSLQGRYGYTF. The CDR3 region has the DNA TGTGCCAGCAGCTTACAGGGGCGGTATGGCTACACCTTC.

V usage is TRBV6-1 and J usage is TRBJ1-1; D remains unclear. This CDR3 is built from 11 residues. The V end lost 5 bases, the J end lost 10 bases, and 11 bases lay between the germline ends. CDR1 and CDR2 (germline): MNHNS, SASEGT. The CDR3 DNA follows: TGTGCCAGCAGTACACAAGATGGAGCTTTCTTT. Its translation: CASSTQDGAFF.

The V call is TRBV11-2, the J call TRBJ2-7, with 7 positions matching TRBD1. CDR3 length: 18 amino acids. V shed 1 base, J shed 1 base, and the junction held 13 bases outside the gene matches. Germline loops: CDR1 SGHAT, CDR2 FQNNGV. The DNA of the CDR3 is TGTGCCAGCAGCTTAGGGGGGCTGACAGGGCCGAGGTCCTACGAGCAGTACTTC. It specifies CASSLGGLTGPRSYEQYF.

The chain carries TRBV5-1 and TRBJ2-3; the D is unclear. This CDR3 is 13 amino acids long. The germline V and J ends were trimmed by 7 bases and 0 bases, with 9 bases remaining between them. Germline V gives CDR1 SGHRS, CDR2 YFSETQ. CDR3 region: CASHSQSTDTQYF. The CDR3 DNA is TGCGCCAGCCATTCACAGAGCACAGATACGCAGTATTTT.

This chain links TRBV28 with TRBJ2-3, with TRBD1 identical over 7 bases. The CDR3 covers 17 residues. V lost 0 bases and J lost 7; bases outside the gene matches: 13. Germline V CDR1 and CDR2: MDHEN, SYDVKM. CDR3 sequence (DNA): TGTGCCAGCAGTTTATGGACCTTACAGGGGCTTAGGAATACGCAGTATTTT. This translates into CASSLWTLQGLRNTQYF.

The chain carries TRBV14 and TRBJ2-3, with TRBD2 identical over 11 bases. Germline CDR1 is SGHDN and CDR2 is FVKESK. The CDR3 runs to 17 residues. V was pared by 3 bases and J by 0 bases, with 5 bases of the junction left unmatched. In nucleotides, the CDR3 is TGTGCCAGCAGCCACCCCTGGACTAGCGGGAGCACAGATACGCAGTATTTT. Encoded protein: CASSHPWTSGSTDTQYF.

This CDR3 reads CASSLGQGFGAFF. Written as DNA, the CDR3 is TGCGCCAGCAGCTTGGGACAGGGGTTCGGAGCTTTCTTT. This chain links TRBV5-1 with TRBJ1-1; 8 positions agree with TRBD1. V trimming: 0 bases; J trimming: 10 bases; junction bases outside the gene matches: 5. The CDR3 is 13 amino acids. Germline assignment: CDR1 SGHRS and CDR2 YFSETQ.

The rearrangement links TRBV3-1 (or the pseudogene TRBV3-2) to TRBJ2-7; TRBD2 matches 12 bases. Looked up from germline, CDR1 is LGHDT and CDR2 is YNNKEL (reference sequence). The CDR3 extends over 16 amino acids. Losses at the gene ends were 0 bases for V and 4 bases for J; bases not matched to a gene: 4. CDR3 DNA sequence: TGTGCCAGCAGCCAAGATTTGGGGACTAGCGGGTACGAGCAGTACTTC. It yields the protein CASSQDLGTSGYEQYF.

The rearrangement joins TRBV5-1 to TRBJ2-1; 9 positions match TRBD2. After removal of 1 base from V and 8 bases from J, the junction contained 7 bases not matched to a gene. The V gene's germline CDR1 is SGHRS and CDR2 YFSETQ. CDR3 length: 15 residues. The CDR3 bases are TGCGCCAGCAGCTTGCCGCGGGGGGGCCGCGATGAGCAGTTCTTC. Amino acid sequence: CASSLPRGGRDEQFF.

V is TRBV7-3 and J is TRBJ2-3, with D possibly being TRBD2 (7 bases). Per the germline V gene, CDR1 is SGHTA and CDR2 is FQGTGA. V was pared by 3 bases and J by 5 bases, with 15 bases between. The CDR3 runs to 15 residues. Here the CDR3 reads CASSLAGGRRDTQYF. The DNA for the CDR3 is TGTGCCAGCAGCTTGGCCGGGGGGCGGCGAGATACGCAGTATTTT.

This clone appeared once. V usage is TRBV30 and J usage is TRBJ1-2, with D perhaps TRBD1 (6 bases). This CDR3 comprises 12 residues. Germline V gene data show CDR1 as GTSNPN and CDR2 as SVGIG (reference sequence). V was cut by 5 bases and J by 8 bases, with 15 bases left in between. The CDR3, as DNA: TGTGCCTGGGACCTGTCAGGGGTGGGCTACACCTTC. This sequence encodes CAWDLSGVGYTF.

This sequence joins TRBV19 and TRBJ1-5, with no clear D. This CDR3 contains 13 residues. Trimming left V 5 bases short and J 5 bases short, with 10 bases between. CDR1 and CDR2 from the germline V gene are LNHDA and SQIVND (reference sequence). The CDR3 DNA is TGTGCCAGTAGTTACCAGGTGGATCAGCCCCAGCATTTT. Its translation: CASSYQVDQPQHF.

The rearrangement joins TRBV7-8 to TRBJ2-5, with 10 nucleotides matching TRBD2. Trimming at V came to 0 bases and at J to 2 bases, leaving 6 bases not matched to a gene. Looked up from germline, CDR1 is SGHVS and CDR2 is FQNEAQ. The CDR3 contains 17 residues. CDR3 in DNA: TGTGCCAGCAGCTTAGCCGGGACTAGCGTTTATCAAGAGACCCAGTACTTC. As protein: CASSLAGTSVYQETQYF.

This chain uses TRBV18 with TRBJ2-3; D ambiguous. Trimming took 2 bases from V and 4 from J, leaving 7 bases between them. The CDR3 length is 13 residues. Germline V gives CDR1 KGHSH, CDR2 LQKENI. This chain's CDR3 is CASSPSSSDTQYF. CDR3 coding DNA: TGTGCCAGCTCACCATCCTCCTCAGATACGCAGTATTTT.

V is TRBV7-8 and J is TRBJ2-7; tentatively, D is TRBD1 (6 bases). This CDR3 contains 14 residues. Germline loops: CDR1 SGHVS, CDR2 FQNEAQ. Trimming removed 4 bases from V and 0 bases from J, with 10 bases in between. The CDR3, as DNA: TGTGCCAGCAGCTGGGGGCTAAGCTCCTACGAGCAGTACTTC. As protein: CASSWGLSSYEQYF.

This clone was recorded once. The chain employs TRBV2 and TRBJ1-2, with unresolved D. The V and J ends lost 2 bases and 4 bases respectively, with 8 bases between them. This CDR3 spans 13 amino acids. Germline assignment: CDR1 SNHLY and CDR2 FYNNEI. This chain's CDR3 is CASSEFEVYGYTF. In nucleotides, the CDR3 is TGTGCCAGCAGTGAATTTGAGGTCTATGGCTACACCTTC.

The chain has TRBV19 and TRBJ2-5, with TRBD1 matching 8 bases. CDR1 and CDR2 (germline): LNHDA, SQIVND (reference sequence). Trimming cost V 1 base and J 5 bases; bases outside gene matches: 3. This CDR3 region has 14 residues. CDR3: CASSIAGGDETQYF. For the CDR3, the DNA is TGTGCCAGTAGTATAGCAGGGGGCGACGAGACCCAGTACTTC.

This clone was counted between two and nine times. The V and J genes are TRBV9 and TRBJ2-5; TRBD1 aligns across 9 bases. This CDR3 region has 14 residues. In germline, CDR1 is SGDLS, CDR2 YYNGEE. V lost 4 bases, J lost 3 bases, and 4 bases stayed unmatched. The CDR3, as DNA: TGTGCCAGCAGCACGGGGACAGGGAAAGAGACCCAGTACTTC. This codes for CASSTGTGKETQYF.

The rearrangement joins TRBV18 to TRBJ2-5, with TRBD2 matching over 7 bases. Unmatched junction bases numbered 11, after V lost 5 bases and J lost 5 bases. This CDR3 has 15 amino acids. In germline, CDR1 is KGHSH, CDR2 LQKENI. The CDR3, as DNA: TGTGCCAGCTCATGGTCCGCGGGAGAGGGTGAGACCCAGTACTTC. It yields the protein CASSWSAGEGETQYF.

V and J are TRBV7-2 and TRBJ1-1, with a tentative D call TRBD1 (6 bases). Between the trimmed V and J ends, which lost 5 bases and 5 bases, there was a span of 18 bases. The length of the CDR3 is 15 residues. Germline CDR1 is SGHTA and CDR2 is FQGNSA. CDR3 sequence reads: CASSPQRHRVTEAFF. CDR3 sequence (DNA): TGTGCCAGCAGCCCACAACGACACAGGGTTACTGAAGCTTTCTTT.

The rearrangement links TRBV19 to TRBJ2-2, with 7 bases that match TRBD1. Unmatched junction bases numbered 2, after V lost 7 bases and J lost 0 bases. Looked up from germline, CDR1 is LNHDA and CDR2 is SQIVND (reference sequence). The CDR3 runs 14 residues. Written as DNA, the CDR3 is TGTGCCAGTAAGGACAGGCCGAACACCGGGGAGCTGTTTTTT. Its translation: CASKDRPNTGELFF.

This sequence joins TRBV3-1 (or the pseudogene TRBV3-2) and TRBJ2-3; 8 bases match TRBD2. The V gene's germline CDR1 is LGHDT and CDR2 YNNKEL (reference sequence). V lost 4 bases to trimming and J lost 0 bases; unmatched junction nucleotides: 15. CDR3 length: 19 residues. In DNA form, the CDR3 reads TGTGCCAGCAGCCCAGCTGGGCGGGGGGCCGTTAAAAGCACAGATACGCAGTATTTT. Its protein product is CASSPAGRGAVKSTDTQYF.

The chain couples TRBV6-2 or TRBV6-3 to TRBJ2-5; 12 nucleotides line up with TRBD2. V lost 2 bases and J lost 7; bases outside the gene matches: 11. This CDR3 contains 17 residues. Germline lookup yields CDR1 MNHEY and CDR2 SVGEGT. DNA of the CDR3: TGTGCCAGCAGTTACCGGCCTAGCGGGAGGGCCGGTGGGACCCAGTACTTC. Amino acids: CASSYRPSGRAGGTQYF.

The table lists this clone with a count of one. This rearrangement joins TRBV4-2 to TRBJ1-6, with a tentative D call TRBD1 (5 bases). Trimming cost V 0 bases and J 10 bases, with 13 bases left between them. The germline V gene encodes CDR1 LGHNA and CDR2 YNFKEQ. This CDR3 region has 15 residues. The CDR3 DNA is TGTGCCAGCAGCCAAGAATGGCAGGGAAGGTCACCCCTCCACTTT. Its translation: CASSQEWQGRSPLHF.

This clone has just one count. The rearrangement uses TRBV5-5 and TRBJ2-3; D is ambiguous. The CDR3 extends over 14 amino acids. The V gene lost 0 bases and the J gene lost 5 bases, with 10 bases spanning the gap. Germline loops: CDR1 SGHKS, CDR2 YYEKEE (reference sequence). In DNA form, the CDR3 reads TGTGCCAGCAGCTTGGTAGGAGATGGAGATACGCAGTATTTT. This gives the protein CASSLVGDGDTQYF.

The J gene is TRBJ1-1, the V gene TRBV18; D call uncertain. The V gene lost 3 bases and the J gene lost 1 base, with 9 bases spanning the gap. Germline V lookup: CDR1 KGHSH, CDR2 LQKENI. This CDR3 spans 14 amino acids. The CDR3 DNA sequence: TGTGCCAGCTCACCGATCGCGCGGAACACTGAAGCTTTCTTT. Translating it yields CASSPIARNTEAFF.

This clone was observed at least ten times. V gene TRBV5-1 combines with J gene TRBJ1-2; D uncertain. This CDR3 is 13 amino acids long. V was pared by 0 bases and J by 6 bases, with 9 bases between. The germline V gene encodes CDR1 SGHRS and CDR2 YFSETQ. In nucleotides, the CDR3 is TGCGCCAGCAGCTTGGCCGCCGGGGATGGCTACACCTTC. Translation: CASSLAAGDGYTF.

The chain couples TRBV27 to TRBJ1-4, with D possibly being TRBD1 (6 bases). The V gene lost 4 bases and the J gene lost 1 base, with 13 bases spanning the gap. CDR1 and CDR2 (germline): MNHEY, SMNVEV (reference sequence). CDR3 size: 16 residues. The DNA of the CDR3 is TGTGCCAGCAGTTCACTTAGGGGGGGAACTAATGAAAAACTGTTTTTT. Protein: CASSSLRGGTNEKLFF.